What follows is one TCR beta chain and its context. Its antigen is as yet unknown. After removal of 2 bases from V and 10 bases from J, the junction contained 5 bases not matched to a gene. The CDR3 covers 15 residues. CDR1 SGHNT and CDR2 YYREEE come from the germline V gene (reference sequence). This record comes from a study of Ad26.COV2.S vaccination and SARS-CoV-2 variants. In the study overall: Administration of Ad26.COV2.S was intramuscular, either once or twice 56 days apart. Study outcomes and limitations: Placebo and vaccine recipients had non-spike TCR breadth that was similar. Reported post-vaccination CD8+ and CD4+ T cell responses to spike showed substantial breadth.

Treatment meaning: some 20 received Ad26.COV2.S at low or high dose, single or two shots; about 5 received placebo; per-sample allocation not given. Samples were taken on day 63 after the first vaccine or placebo injection. Profiling relied on immunoSEQ multiplex PCR, and the TCRdb table lists in-frame clones only, not all of them. Of fewer than 300,000 clones in the sample, more than 70% were seen once. The chain combines TRBV5-4 with TRBJ1-6, with TRBD1 matching over 11 bases. This clonotype was obtained from a person aged 18-60 years who received the Ad26.COV2.S COVID-19 vaccine or a placebo. The sequences come from peripheral blood, collected in a trial of Ad26.COV2.S vaccine versus placebo. The chain's CDR3 is CASSFRTGGESPLHF. The CDR3 coding sequence is TGTGCCAGCAGCTTTCGGACAGGGGGCGAATCACCCCTCCACTTT.